Below, one T cell receptor (beta chain) is given with its context. This clonotype was seen ten or more times. The target of this receptor is not known. No base quality information exists; no much larger clone differs at one position. This record belongs to a study of CD8 T cells in ankylosing spondylitis (dated by TCRdb to 2015 to 2018). For the wider study: To find TCR variants linked to disease, the study profiled T cell receptor beta repertoires in ankylosing spondylitis patients and healthy donors. The full study cohort was made up of under 30 ankylosing spondylitis patients and 108 healthy donors. Peripheral blood samples were taken, and synovial fluid was additionally collected from ankylosing spondylitis patients. Findings and caveats that apply to the study as a whole: A TCR beta motif made up of under ten highly homologous amino acid variants appeared to be characteristic of blood from ankylosing spondylitis patients. Some motif variants had previously been reported in the synovial fluid and blood of reactive arthritis patients, which suggests shared mechanisms of disease initiation. A CD8+ phenotype was shown by the disease-linked clones, which were found at relatively low frequencies in peripheral blood. Significant enrichment of the disease-linked clones was reported in matched synovial fluid samples from ankylosing spondylitis patients.

TCRdb lists the instrument as Illumina HiSeq 2500. Quantitative 5'-RACE with molecular barcodes was the method used to prepare the TCR beta libraries. Processing in the source paper ran as follows. A new computational method, built on a probabilistic model of VDJ rearrangement, was used to identify disease-linked TCR variants. The public reads were quality trimmed at Q25 with fastp and then assembled into clones with MiXCR by TCRdb, keeping productive beta chains. CDR3 protein sequences are deduplicated, and each keeps its most common genes and DNA. V and J calls and clone size were set by TCRdb, not the authors. The sample profile shows under 400,000 distinct CDR3 sequences; 11% of them were found once. The ten largest make up roughly 9% of the sample. The CDR3 numbers 14 residues from cysteine through phenylalanine. Only the CDR3 part of the read is kept: 42 bases, read in frame from the first base. V trim: 1 base; J trim: 5 bases; unmatched bases: 5. Per the germline V gene, SGHRS is the CDR1 and YFSETQ is the CDR2.

This receptor was obtained from a female donor with ankylosing spondylitis or in good health (not recorded which). Sequences were obtained from blood, either unsorted or a sorted T cell fraction (not recorded which). This sequence uses TRBV5-1 and TRBJ2-7; TRBD1 matches 8 bases in the middle. The sequenced DNA is TGCGCCAGCAGCTTGCGACAGGGGTACGACGAGCAGTACTTC. Its coded protein is CASSLRQGYDEQYF.